A selection of T cell receptor beta chains follows, all from one sample in a study of early T cells in non-severe SARS-CoV-2 infection. MiXCR, applied by TCRdb to the 5' RACE reads, yields one record per CDR3 protein. The table shows about 80,000 distinct CDR3 sequences, with about 5% occurring only once. The starting material was whole blood, obtained at baseline. The receptors here all came from an adult who was a healthcare worker with PCR-confirmed SARS-CoV-2 infection or an uninfected control (not recorded which). Each CDR3 is given with its conserved first and last residue. The D gene is left open where the match is weak. Clone size, where shown, is once, few, many, or a class for clones that have expanded.

D	size	V	J	CDR3	DNA
TRBD1	many	TRBV12-3/TRBV12-4	TRBJ2-1	CASSRDRGWDEQFF	TGTGCCAGCAGCCGGGACAGGGGATGGGATGAGCAGTTCTTC
TRBD1	many	TRBV10-3	TRBJ1-2	CAISEPGGQGARGYTF	TGTGCCATCAGTGAGCCGGGGGGACAGGGGGCGCGAGGCTACACCTTC
TRBD1	-	TRBV5-1	TRBJ1-2	CASSALTGTGSGYTF	TGCGCCAGCAGCGCCCTCACCGGGACAGGATCTGGCTACACCTTC
-	-	TRBV15	TRBJ2-1	CATSRASSAYNEQFF	TGTGCCACCAGCAGAGCTTCGAGTGCCTACAATGAGCAGTTCTTC
-	-	TRBV7-2	TRBJ2-5	CASSYGLQETQYF	TGTGCCAGCAGTTACGGACTCCAAGAGACCCAGTACTTC
-	-	TRBV9	TRBJ2-6	CASQTRDSGANVLTF	TGTGCCAGTCAAACGAGGGACTCTGGGGCCAACGTCCTGACTTTC
-	many	TRBV7-2	TRBJ1-1	CASSALPNTEAFF	TGTGCCAGCAGCGCCCTCCCGAACACTGAAGCTTTCTTT
TRBD2	few	TRBV6-1	TRBJ2-1	CASTGTSGYNEQFF	TGTGCCAGTACCGGGACTAGCGGTTACAATGAGCAGTTCTTC
TRBD1	-	TRBV6-1	TRBJ1-5	CASVGSPLTRTGRDQPQHF	TGTGCCAGCGTGGGGAGCCCCTTGACCAGGACAGGGAGGGATCAGCCCCAGCATTTT
-	many	TRBV18	TRBJ2-7	CASSPTPNSYEQYF	TGTGCCAGCTCACCCACCCCAAACTCCTACGAGCAGTACTTC
-	many	TRBV25-1	TRBJ2-3	CASSTQKGFLDTQYF	TGTGCCAGCAGTACCCAAAAAGGGTTCCTCGATACGCAGTATTTT
-	few	TRBV4-1	TRBJ2-7	CASSQAGFYEQYF	TGCGCCAGCAGCCAAGCAGGGTTCTACGAGCAGTACTTC
-	-	TRBV5-4	TRBJ2-1	CASSLAFQTGDNEQFF	TGTGCCAGCAGCTTGGCCTTCCAAACGGGCGACAATGAGCAGTTCTTC
-	many	TRBV27	TRBJ2-7	CASRPLGGEQYF	TGTGCCAGCAGGCCCCTAGGTGGCGAGCAGTACTTC
-	many	TRBV5-1	TRBJ1-1	CASRPGYGENTEAFF	TGCGCCAGCCGCCCGGGGTATGGGGAGAACACTGAAGCTTTCTTT
TRBD2	many	TRBV4-2	TRBJ2-4	CASSQGAGEAKNIQYF	TGTGCCAGCAGCCAAGGAGCGGGAGAGGCCAAAAACATTCAGTACTTC
-	-	TRBV29-1	TRBJ2-1	CSVEDGTDNEQFF	TGCAGCGTTGAAGATGGGACCGACAATGAGCAGTTCTTC
-	many	TRBV6-1	TRBJ1-2	CASRQYREGNYGYTF	TGTGCCAGCAGACAATACAGGGAGGGGAACTATGGCTACACCTTC
-	many	TRBV7-8	TRBJ2-1	CASSFWGANEQFF	TGTGCCAGCAGCTTTTGGGGAGCCAATGAGCAGTTCTTC
-	many	TRBV24-1	TRBJ2-3	CATSAWDTQYF	TGTGCCACCAGTGCCTGGGATACGCAGTATTTT